The 18 T cell receptor beta chains listed next were all sequenced from one sample in a study of shared clonotypes between healthy human individuals. Sequencing was performed with immunoSEQ multiplex PCR; in TCRdb, only in-frame clones are kept and a portion is missing. Here the sample spans about 2.1 million clones, approximately 92% being singletons. Terminally differentiated effector memory CD45RA+ cells were left out of the naive CD8 fraction, which was CD45RO-negative and positively selected for CCR7. The material sequenced was naive CD8+ T cells from PBMCs. These receptors all stem from a young man in good health. Some clones in this sample may be carry-over from other donors' samples.

The chain combines TRBV13 with TRBJ1-5, with D unresolved. V lost 1 base and J 4 bases, leaving 8 bases between the germline ends. This CDR3 has 14 amino acids. Germline CDR1 PRHDT, CDR2 FYEKMQ (reference sequence). CDR3 residues: CASSLAGRNQPQHF. CDR3 nucleotide sequence: TGTGCCAGCAGCTTAGCGGGGAGAAATCAGCCCCAGCATTTT.

The chain carries TRBV7-9 and TRBJ2-2; 7 positions match TRBD1. Per the germline V gene, CDR1 is SEHNR and CDR2 is FQNEAQ (reference sequence). The CDR3 has 16 amino acids. With 4 bases clipped from V and 5 bases from J, the junction kept 10 bases outside the gene matches. The CDR3 DNA follows: TGTGCCAGCAGCTCAAACCGGGACAGACCTACCGGGGAGCTGTTTTTT. Protein: CASSSNRDRPTGELFF.

The V and J genes are TRBV7-3 and TRBJ2-3; a possible D gene is TRBD1 (5 bases). Trimming stripped 5 bases from V and 2 bases from J, with 11 bases between. This CDR3 spans 14 amino acids. Germline-derived CDR1 and CDR2 are SGHTA and FQGTGA. CDR3 sequence: CASSPARVTDTQYF. The CDR3 DNA is TGTGCCAGCAGCCCGGCCAGGGTCACAGATACGCAGTATTTT.

This clone was recorded only once. The rearrangement joins TRBV28 to TRBJ2-1; 10 bases align to TRBD2. The trim removed 4 bases at V and 4 bases at J, leaving 7 bases unmatched. This CDR3 is 16 amino acids long. The V gene's germline CDR1 is MDHEN and CDR2 SYDVKM. CDR3 DNA sequence: TGTGCCAGCAGTTCCTCGACTAGCGGGTATTACAATGAGCAGTTCTTC. It encodes CASSSSTSGYYNEQFF.

Note on this clone: At the DNA level, this CDR3 is encoded by other sequences in the same sample as well. The chain employs TRBV7-8 and TRBJ2-7, with D unclear. CDR3 length: 13 residues. Trimming took off 0 bases at V and 2 bases at J, with 5 bases between the two ends. Germline CDR1 is SGHVS and CDR2 is FQNEAQ. The CDR3 is CASSLAGTYEQYF. The CDR3 DNA reads as TGTGCCAGCAGCTTAGCAGGGACCTACGAGCAGTACTTC.

Turning to this clone: Other DNA sequences within the sample encode an identical CDR3. The chain couples TRBV11-2 to TRBJ2-7, with unresolved D. This CDR3 region has 12 residues. V lost 3 bases to trimming and J lost 3 bases, with 6 bases between them. The germline gives CDR1 SGHAT, CDR2 FQNNGV. CDR3 protein: CASSFSVYEQYF. The CDR3 DNA is TGTGCCAGCAGCTTTTCAGTCTACGAGCAGTACTTC.

The CDR3 sequence: CASSQDWQPISYNEQFF. For the CDR3, the DNA is TGTGCCAGCAGCCAAGACTGGCAGCCGATCTCCTACAATGAGCAGTTCTTC. V is TRBV4-2 and J is TRBJ2-1, with D unresolved. Between the trimmed V and J ends, which lost 0 bases and 0 bases, there was a span of 12 bases. The CDR3 runs 17 residues. From germline, CDR1 is LGHNA and CDR2 YNFKEQ.

This chain uses TRBV5-5 with TRBJ1-2; tentative D call: TRBD1 (5 bases). CDR3 length: 15 amino acids. Trimming took 0 bases from V and 8 from J, leaving 17 bases between them. Per the germline V gene, CDR1 is SGHKS and CDR2 is YYEKEE (reference sequence). CDR3 coding DNA: TGTGCCAGCAGCTTGGTAGGTAGGGACGCGGCGGGCTACACCTTC. Encoded protein: CASSLVGRDAAGYTF.

The J gene is TRBJ1-1, the V gene TRBV11-2, with D perhaps TRBD1 (6 bases). V was clipped by 3 bases and J by 7 bases, with 9 bases between them. The CDR3 extends over 12 amino acids. Germline V gene lookup returns CDR1 SGHAT and CDR2 FQNNGV. CDR3 sequence reads: CASSFRQDEAFF. The CDR3 coding sequence is TGTGCCAGCAGCTTCCGACAGGATGAAGCTTTCTTT.

The J gene is TRBJ2-4, the V gene TRBV2; no clear D gene. Trimming left V 6 bases short and J 1 base short, with 13 bases between. This CDR3 is 15 amino acids long. Germline values: CDR1 SNHLY, CDR2 FYNNEI. CDR3 residues: CASSALESAKNIQYF. DNA of the CDR3: TGTGCCAGCAGCGCTCTGGAATCGGCCAAAAACATTCAGTACTTC.

This rearrangement joins TRBV5-6 to TRBJ2-1; D possibly corresponds to TRBD1 (8 bases). Trimming took off 6 bases at V and 5 bases at J, with 24 bases between the two ends. Germline CDR1 and CDR2: SGHDT and YYEEEE. This CDR3 is built from 17 residues. The CDR3 bases are TGTGCCAGCACCAATGGGAGGGGGACAGGACTAAACAATGAGCAGTTCTTC. Its protein product is CASTNGRGTGLNNEQFF.

The chain joins TRBV30 to TRBJ2-7, with D maybe TRBD1 (5 bases). CDR3 size: 13 residues. Germline CDR1 and CDR2: GTSNPN and SVGIG (reference sequence). The V end was cut by 1 base, the J end by 5 bases, with 12 bases between. The CDR3, as DNA: TGTGCCTGGAGTGGCAGGGTTTGGGACGAGCAGTACTTC. Residues: CAWSGRVWDEQYF.

This clone was seen once. The chain employs TRBV4-1 and TRBJ2-2, with D uncertain. The V gene's germline CDR1 is MGHRA and CDR2 YSYEKL. Trimming stripped 3 bases from V and 9 bases from J, with 5 bases between. This CDR3 has 11 amino acids. CDR3 bases: TGCGCCAGCAGCCATGGGAGGGAGCTGTTTTTT. This encodes CASSHGRELFF.

The chain is built from TRBV7-6 and TRBJ2-7, with D maybe TRBD1 (6 bases). Trimming removed 5 bases at V and 2 bases at J, with 22 bases between. Looked up from germline, CDR1 is SGHVS and CDR2 is FNYEAQ. The CDR3 totals 17 residues. Here the CDR3 DNA reads TGTGCCAGCAGCCAAGCCGAGGGACAACCCTACCCCTACGAGCAGTACTTC. Its translation is CASSQAEGQPYPYEQYF.

This sequence joins TRBV10-1 and TRBJ2-7, with D unclear. The CDR3 runs 15 residues. The germline CDR1 and CDR2 sequences are WNHNN and SYGVQD (reference sequence). V lost 3 bases, J lost 4 bases, and 16 bases lay in between. The CDR3 protein is CASSDKAPKDYEQYF. The CDR3 coding sequence is TGCGCCAGCAGTGACAAGGCTCCTAAGGATTACGAGCAGTACTTC.

This clone came up once. This chain uses TRBV27 with TRBJ2-7; 8 nucleotides align to TRBD1. Germline V gives CDR1 MNHEY, CDR2 SMNVEV (reference sequence). The V segment lost 4 bases and the J segment 4 bases; nucleotides outside the gene matches: 12. The CDR3 spans 16 residues. CDR3 sequence (DNA): TGTGCCAGCAGTTCTCTTGTCGACAGGGGTGCTTACGAGCAGTACTTC. This gives the protein CASSSLVDRGAYEQYF.

The chain couples TRBV7-3 to TRBJ2-3; no clear D. Germline assignment: CDR1 SGHTA and CDR2 FQGTGA. The CDR3 spans 13 residues. Trimming removed 5 bases from V and 4 bases from J, with 10 bases in between. This CDR3 is CASSPSLADTQYF. Here the CDR3 DNA reads TGTGCCAGCAGCCCAAGTTTAGCAGATACGCAGTATTTT. Full variable domain (remainder filled in from reference TRBV7-3 and TRBJ2-3): GAGVSQTPSNKVTEKGKYVELRCDPISGHTALYWYRQSLGQGPEFLIYFQGTGAADDSGLPNDRFFAVRPEGSVSTLKIQRTERGDSAVYLCASSPSLADTQYFGPGTRLTVL.

This clone appeared once. This chain links TRBV19 with TRBJ2-7; 8 positions match TRBD2. Germline-derived CDR1 and CDR2 are LNHDA and SQIVND (reference sequence). Germline trimming cut 0 bases from V and 0 bases from J; bases unmatched to any gene: 1. The length of the CDR3 is 15 residues. The DNA of the CDR3 is TGTGCCAGTAGTATAGATAGCGGGACCTCCTACGAGCAGTACTTC. As protein: CASSIDSGTSYEQYF.